This T cell receptor beta chain appears in the sequencing data of a study of beta chain features in type 1 diabetes. Turning to this clone: What it binds is not known.

TCRB transcripts that were expressed got sequenced, as all of the isolated RNA had been reverse transcribed. This table comes from immunoSEQ multiplex PCR, and its TCRdb copy is limited to in-frame clones, with some not included. This sample has 630,000 or so clones, with 11% to 15% found just once. Findings and caveats of the study: Unsettled here was the matter of whether HLA type influences TCRB rearrangement. The study found moderately but significantly shorter TCRB CDR3s in all four CD4+ subsets of Type 1 diabetes patients.

The ends were cut back, 5 bases at V and 0 bases at J, with 5 bases in the middle. The CDR3 is 13 residues long. Germline CDR1 and CDR2: LNHNV and YYDKDF (reference sequence). What was sequenced was naive CD4+ T cells from blood. The chain has TRBV15 and TRBJ1-3; no clear D. The clonotype originates from a man younger than 35 with type 1 diabetes. DNA of the CDR3: TGTGCCACCAGCGGAAACTCTGGAAACACCATATATTTT. This sequence encodes CATSGNSGNTIYF.